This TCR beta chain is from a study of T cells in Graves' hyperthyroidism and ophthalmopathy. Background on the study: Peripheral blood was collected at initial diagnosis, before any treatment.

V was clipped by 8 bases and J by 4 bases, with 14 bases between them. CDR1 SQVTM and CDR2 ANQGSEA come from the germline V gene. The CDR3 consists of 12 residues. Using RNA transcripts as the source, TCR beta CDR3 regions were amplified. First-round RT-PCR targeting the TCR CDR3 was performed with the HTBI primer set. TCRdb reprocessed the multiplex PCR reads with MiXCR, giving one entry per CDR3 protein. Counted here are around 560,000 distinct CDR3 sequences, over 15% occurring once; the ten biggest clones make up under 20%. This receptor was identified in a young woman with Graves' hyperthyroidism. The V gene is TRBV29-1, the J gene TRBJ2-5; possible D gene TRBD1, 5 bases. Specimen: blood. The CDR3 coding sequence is TGCAGCTATTACAGGTCGCCAGAGACCCAGTACTTC. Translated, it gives CSYYRSPETQYF.